This T cell receptor beta chain is drawn from a study of OX40 agonist ivuxolimab in advanced cancers. This clone was seen only a few times. Clones were sequenced by immunoSEQ multiplex PCR, and TCRdb holds only the in-frame ones, with some missing. This table holds around 88,000 clones, 92% found once. In germline, CDR1 is MNHNS, CDR2 SASEGT. V lost 8 bases, J lost 0 bases, and 11 bases lay in between. This CDR3 is 14 amino acids long. The J gene is TRBJ1-5, the V gene TRBV6-1, with unresolved D. Sequencing was performed on CD4+ or CD8+ T cells sorted from blood, taken in a trial of the OX40 agonist ivuxolimab. This receptor was taken from an adult with an advanced solid tumor such as melanoma, head and neck, liver or kidney cancer. The CDR3 sequence: CASALTYSNQPQHF. DNA of the CDR3: TGTGCCAGCGCACTGACTTATAGCAATCAGCCCCAGCATTTT.